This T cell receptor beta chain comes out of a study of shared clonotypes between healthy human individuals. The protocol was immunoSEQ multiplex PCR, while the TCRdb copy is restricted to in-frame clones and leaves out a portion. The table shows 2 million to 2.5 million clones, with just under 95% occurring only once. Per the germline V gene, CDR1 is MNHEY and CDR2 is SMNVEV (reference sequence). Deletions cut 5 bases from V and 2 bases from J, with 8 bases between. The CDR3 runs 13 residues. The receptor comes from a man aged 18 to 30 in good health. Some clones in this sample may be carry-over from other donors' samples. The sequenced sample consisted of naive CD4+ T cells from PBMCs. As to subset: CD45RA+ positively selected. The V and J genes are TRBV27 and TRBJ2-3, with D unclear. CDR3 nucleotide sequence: TGTGCCAGCAGTCCCCCCTACACAGATACGCAGTATTTT. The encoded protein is CASSPPYTDTQYF.